This is a list of T cell receptor beta chains from one sample in a study of T cell responses to AZD1222 COVID-19 vaccine. Assay: immunoSEQ multiplex PCR; the TCRdb copy retains only in-frame clones and omits some. The table shows about 120,000 clones, with 80% to 90% occurring only once. The specimen was peripheral blood, collected on day 0 of AZD1222 vaccination. The receptors were gathered from an adult in good health. Both conserved end residues are part of each CDR3. D genes are given only for firm matches. Not all rows give a size; the values are once, few, many and, for expanded clones, a class.

d_call: NA
clone_size: NA
j_call: TRBJ1-1
v_call: TRBV12-3/TRBV12-4
cdr3_aa: CASSHQGGDEAFF
cdr3_nt: TGTGCCAGCAGTCATCAGGGAGGCGATGAAGCTTTCTTT

d_call: NA
clone_size: NA
j_call: TRBJ1-4
v_call: TRBV25-1
cdr3_aa: CASRAGRGGGKLFF
cdr3_nt: TGTGCCAGCAGAGCCGGCCGCGGGGGCGGAAAACTGTTTTTT

d_call: TRBD1
clone_size: NA
j_call: TRBJ2-1
v_call: TRBV28
cdr3_aa: CASLLRTGPYNEQFF
cdr3_nt: TGTGCCAGCCTGCTGCGGACAGGGCCGTACAATGAGCAGTTCTTC

d_call: TRBD1
clone_size: NA
j_call: TRBJ1-2
v_call: TRBV19
cdr3_aa: CASGQGAATF
cdr3_nt: TGTGCCAGTGGACAGGGGGCGGCCACCTTC

d_call: NA
clone_size: NA
j_call: TRBJ1-2
v_call: TRBV19
cdr3_aa: CASSIKVSYGYTF
cdr3_nt: TGTGCCAGTAGTATCAAGGTTAGCTATGGCTACACCTTC

d_call: NA
clone_size: NA
j_call: TRBJ2-3
v_call: TRBV6-6
cdr3_aa: CASGRTDTQYF
cdr3_nt: TGTGCCAGCGGGAGGACAGATACGCAGTATTTT

d_call: NA
clone_size: NA
j_call: TRBJ2-1
v_call: TRBV29-1
cdr3_aa: CSVGTNGDEQFF
cdr3_nt: TGCAGCGTTGGGACCAACGGGGATGAGCAGTTCTTC

d_call: TRBD1
clone_size: NA
j_call: TRBJ1-4
v_call: TRBV7-6
cdr3_aa: CASSLAGTDKTLFF
cdr3_nt: TGTGCCAGCAGCTTAGCCGGGACAGATAAAACCCTGTTTTTT

d_call: NA
clone_size: NA
j_call: TRBJ2-7
v_call: TRBV5-5
cdr3_aa: CASSSNSYEQYF
cdr3_nt: TGTGCCAGCAGCTCCAACAGCTACGAGCAGTACTTC

d_call: NA
clone_size: NA
j_call: TRBJ2-2
v_call: TRBV30
cdr3_aa: CAWSVSRGELFF
cdr3_nt: TGTGCCTGGAGTGTTTCTCGCGGGGAGCTGTTTTTT

d_call: NA
clone_size: NA
j_call: TRBJ1-4
v_call: TRBV5-1
cdr3_aa: CASSLGLGTGFNEKLFF
cdr3_nt: TGCGCCAGCAGCTTGGGGTTGGGCACAGGGTTCAATGAAAAACTGTTTTTT

d_call: TRBD2
clone_size: NA
j_call: TRBJ2-1
v_call: TRBV10-3
cdr3_aa: CAISESAGGLGEQFF
cdr3_nt: TGTGCCATCAGTGAATCCGCGGGAGGTCTTGGTGAGCAGTTCTTC

d_call: TRBD1
clone_size: NA
j_call: TRBJ2-7
v_call: TRBV7-9
cdr3_aa: CASSLVFGAGQGTAYEQYF
cdr3_nt: TGTGCCAGCAGCTTAGTGTTCGGTGCCGGACAGGGGACGGCGTACGAGCAGTACTTC

d_call: TRBD2
clone_size: NA
j_call: TRBJ2-2
v_call: TRBV28
cdr3_aa: CASSPTSGGSTGELFF
cdr3_nt: TGTGCCAGCAGCCCGACTAGCGGGGGTTCTACCGGGGAGCTGTTTTTT

d_call: NA
clone_size: NA
j_call: TRBJ1-2
v_call: TRBV18
cdr3_aa: CASSRGGRDYGYTF
cdr3_nt: TGTGCCAGCTCACGGGGTGGCAGGGACTATGGCTACACCTTC

d_call: TRBD1
clone_size: NA
j_call: TRBJ1-1
v_call: TRBV28
cdr3_aa: CASSPTGGWDTEAFF
cdr3_nt: TGTGCCAGCAGTCCGACAGGGGGCTGGGACACTGAAGCTTTCTTT

d_call: NA
clone_size: NA
j_call: TRBJ2-2
v_call: TRBV10-3
cdr3_aa: CAISQDQSGVTGELFF
cdr3_nt: TGTGCCATCAGCCAGGACCAAAGCGGTGTCACCGGGGAGCTGTTTTTT

d_call: NA
clone_size: NA
j_call: TRBJ2-5
v_call: TRBV3-1/TRBV3-2
cdr3_aa: CASSQDGLAQETQYF
cdr3_nt: TGTGCCAGCAGCCAAGATGGCCTAGCCCAAGAGACCCAGTACTTC

d_call: NA
clone_size: NA
j_call: TRBJ2-5
v_call: TRBV3-1/TRBV3-2
cdr3_aa: CASSQSGGETQYF
cdr3_nt: TGTGCCAGCAGCCAGTCCGGGGGAGAGACCCAGTACTTC

d_call: NA
clone_size: NA
j_call: TRBJ2-1
v_call: TRBV9
cdr3_aa: CASSVVAVSSYNEQFF
cdr3_nt: TGTGCCAGCAGCGTAGTAGCGGTTAGCTCCTACAATGAGCAGTTCTTC

d_call: NA
clone_size: NA
j_call: TRBJ1-6
v_call: TRBV19
cdr3_aa: CASSIGGTQNSPLHF
cdr3_nt: TGTGCCAGTAGTATCGGGGGGACACAAAATTCACCCCTCCACTTT

d_call: NA
clone_size: NA
j_call: TRBJ2-3
v_call: TRBV6-5
cdr3_aa: CASRNRSSTDTQYF
cdr3_nt: TGTGCCAGCAGGAACAGGTCTAGCACAGATACGCAGTATTTT

d_call: NA
clone_size: NA
j_call: TRBJ1-6
v_call: TRBV4-3
cdr3_aa: CASSQAIGDPSGSPLHF
cdr3_nt: TGCGCCAGCAGCCAGGCTATAGGGGACCCTTCGGGTTCACCCCTCCACTTT

d_call: NA
clone_size: NA
j_call: TRBJ2-2
v_call: TRBV18
cdr3_aa: CASSPQGPDNTGELFF
cdr3_nt: TGTGCCAGCTCACCCCAGGGGCCCGACAACACCGGGGAGCTGTTTTTT

d_call: NA
clone_size: NA
j_call: TRBJ2-2
v_call: TRBV10-2
cdr3_aa: CASSEKPAFGELFF
cdr3_nt: TGCGCCAGCAGTGAGAAGCCAGCTTTCGGGGAGCTGTTTTTT

d_call: NA
clone_size: NA
j_call: TRBJ2-5
v_call: TRBV4-1
cdr3_aa: CASSHYPGTLQETQYF
cdr3_nt: TGCGCCAGCAGCCATTACCCCGGGACTTTGCAAGAGACCCAGTACTTC

d_call: NA
clone_size: NA
j_call: TRBJ2-5
v_call: TRBV2
cdr3_aa: CASKLGPPETQYF
cdr3_nt: TGTGCCAGCAAGCTGGGTCCCCCGGAGACCCAGTACTTC

d_call: TRBD2
clone_size: NA
j_call: TRBJ2-1
v_call: TRBV7-9
cdr3_aa: CASSLASGVPTYNEQFF
cdr3_nt: TGTGCCAGCAGCTTAGCTAGCGGGGTCCCGACCTACAATGAGCAGTTCTTC

d_call: TRBD1
clone_size: NA
j_call: TRBJ1-3
v_call: TRBV10-3
cdr3_aa: CAIRMDRAGNTIYF
cdr3_nt: TGTGCCATCAGGATGGACAGGGCTGGAAACACCATATATTTT

d_call: NA
clone_size: few
j_call: TRBJ2-7
v_call: TRBV30
cdr3_aa: CAWSVPARLHEQYF
cdr3_nt: TGTGCCTGGAGTGTACCCGCTCGTCTACACGAGCAGTACTTC

d_call: TRBD2
clone_size: NA
j_call: TRBJ2-7
v_call: TRBV27
cdr3_aa: CASSDLTGIPSGREYEQYF
cdr3_nt: TGTGCCAGCAGTGACCTGACAGGGATCCCTAGCGGGAGGGAGTACGAGCAGTACTTC

d_call: TRBD2
clone_size: NA
j_call: TRBJ2-3
v_call: TRBV3-1/TRBV3-2
cdr3_aa: CASSHEPWGLAGWGTDTQYF
cdr3_nt: TGTGCCAGCAGCCATGAACCGTGGGGACTAGCGGGGTGGGGTACAGATACGCAGTATTTT

d_call: TRBD1
clone_size: NA
j_call: TRBJ2-7
v_call: TRBV7-2
cdr3_aa: CASSQGQGAGYEQYF
cdr3_nt: TGTGCCAGCAGCCAGGGACAGGGAGCGGGCTACGAGCAGTACTTC

d_call: NA
clone_size: NA
j_call: TRBJ1-2
v_call: TRBV5-4
cdr3_aa: CASSLVGSYNYGYTF
cdr3_nt: TGTGCCAGCAGCTTGGTGGGATCCTATAACTATGGCTACACCTTC

d_call: TRBD1
clone_size: NA
j_call: TRBJ2-4
v_call: TRBV27
cdr3_aa: CASSSSLPGQGIDRYF
cdr3_nt: TGTGCCAGCAGTTCCTCGTTACCGGGACAGGGAATCGACCGGTACTTC

d_call: TRBD1
clone_size: once
j_call: TRBJ2-3
v_call: TRBV10-3
cdr3_aa: CAISIGQALGTDTQYF
cdr3_nt: TGTGCCATCAGCATTGGACAGGCGCTCGGCACAGATACGCAGTATTTT

d_call: NA
clone_size: once
j_call: TRBJ2-6
v_call: TRBV10-1
cdr3_aa: CASKNSVTGSWGANVLTF
cdr3_nt: TGCGCCAGCAAGAACTCGGTAACAGGTAGCTGGGGGGCCAACGTCCTGACTTTC

d_call: TRBD2
clone_size: NA
j_call: TRBJ2-7
v_call: TRBV5-4
cdr3_aa: CASSLAGGPYEQYF
cdr3_nt: TGTGCCAGCAGCCTAGCGGGGGGGCCCTACGAGCAGTACTTC

d_call: NA
clone_size: NA
j_call: TRBJ1-5
v_call: TRBV28
cdr3_aa: CASSPTGNYQPQHF
cdr3_nt: TGTGCCAGCAGCCCTACAGGGAACTATCAGCCCCAGCATTTT

d_call: TRBD2
clone_size: NA
j_call: TRBJ2-3
v_call: TRBV7-2
cdr3_aa: CASSLAGGPGDTQYF
cdr3_nt: TGTGCCAGCAGCTTAGCGGGAGGGCCAGGGGATACGCAGTATTTT

d_call: TRBD2
clone_size: NA
j_call: TRBJ2-2
v_call: TRBV2
cdr3_aa: CASSGPTSGSYVTGELFF
cdr3_nt: TGTGCCAGCAGTGGGCCGACTAGCGGGAGCTACGTCACCGGGGAGCTGTTTTTT

d_call: NA
clone_size: few
j_call: TRBJ2-7
v_call: TRBV5-4
cdr3_aa: CASSFGGGEQYF
cdr3_nt: TGTGCCAGCAGCTTCGGGGGCGGAGAGCAGTACTTC

d_call: TRBD1
clone_size: NA
j_call: TRBJ1-3
v_call: TRBV5-1
cdr3_aa: CASKPKAGTGSGNTIYF
cdr3_nt: TGCGCCAGTAAACCCAAGGCCGGGACAGGCTCTGGAAACACCATATATTTT

d_call: NA
clone_size: NA
j_call: TRBJ1-1
v_call: TRBV2
cdr3_aa: CASVGSAGVGQGSTEAFF
cdr3_nt: TGTGCCAGCGTCGGCTCTGCAGGAGTTGGGCAGGGGAGCACTGAAGCTTTCTTT

d_call: NA
clone_size: NA
j_call: TRBJ1-1
v_call: TRBV27
cdr3_aa: CASSLSGTGTEAFF
cdr3_nt: TGTGCCAGCAGTTTATCGGGAACCGGGACTGAAGCTTTCTTT

d_call: TRBD2
clone_size: NA
j_call: TRBJ2-7
v_call: TRBV5-1
cdr3_aa: CASSLVAGGRIYEQYF
cdr3_nt: TGCGCCAGCAGCTTGGTAGCGGGAGGTAGGATCTACGAGCAGTACTTC

d_call: NA
clone_size: once
j_call: TRBJ2-7
v_call: TRBV7-2
cdr3_aa: CASSFAPGASYEQYF
cdr3_nt: TGTGCCAGCAGCTTTGCCCCGGGGGCCTCCTACGAGCAGTACTTC

d_call: NA
clone_size: NA
j_call: TRBJ2-7
v_call: TRBV27
cdr3_aa: CASSLGAGPYEQYF
cdr3_nt: TGTGCCAGCAGTTTGGGTGCGGGGCCCTACGAGCAGTACTTC

d_call: NA
clone_size: NA
j_call: TRBJ1-2
v_call: TRBV27
cdr3_aa: CASSLSGTPDYGYTF
cdr3_nt: TGTGCCAGCAGTTTATCAGGGACACCCGACTATGGCTACACCTTC

d_call: TRBD1
clone_size: NA
j_call: TRBJ2-7
v_call: TRBV5-1
cdr3_aa: CASSFDRDEQYF
cdr3_nt: TGCGCCAGCAGCTTTGACAGGGACGAGCAGTACTTC

d_call: TRBD2
clone_size: NA
j_call: TRBJ2-1
v_call: TRBV7-3
cdr3_aa: CASSQGLAGPNEQFF
cdr3_nt: TGTGCCAGCAGCCAGGGACTAGCGGGGCCCAATGAGCAGTTCTTC

d_call: NA
clone_size: NA
j_call: TRBJ1-2
v_call: TRBV6-1
cdr3_aa: CASSEGRSYGYTF
cdr3_nt: TGTGCCAGCAGTGAAGGTCGATCCTATGGCTACACCTTC

d_call: NA
clone_size: NA
j_call: TRBJ2-1
v_call: TRBV28
cdr3_aa: CASSPSRVSNEQFF
cdr3_nt: TGTGCCAGCAGTCCCTCAAGGGTAAGTAATGAGCAGTTCTTC

d_call: TRBD1
clone_size: NA
j_call: TRBJ2-3
v_call: TRBV6-4
cdr3_aa: CASRPDRDSPTDTQYF
cdr3_nt: TGTGCCAGCAGGCCTGACAGGGACAGTCCCACCGATACGCAGTATTTT

d_call: NA
clone_size: NA
j_call: TRBJ2-3
v_call: TRBV10-3
cdr3_aa: CAISGRSQDTQYF
cdr3_nt: TGTGCCATCAGTGGGCGCTCCCAAGATACGCAGTATTTT

d_call: TRBD1
clone_size: NA
j_call: TRBJ1-5
v_call: TRBV27
cdr3_aa: CASSLFAGGGSNQPQHF
cdr3_nt: TGTGCCAGCAGTTTATTTGCAGGGGGAGGGAGCAATCAGCCCCAGCATTTT

d_call: TRBD1
clone_size: NA
j_call: TRBJ2-1
v_call: TRBV28
cdr3_aa: CASTSGGGRLNEQFF
cdr3_nt: TGTGCCAGCACATCAGGGGGTGGGCGGTTGAATGAGCAGTTCTTC

d_call: TRBD1
clone_size: NA
j_call: TRBJ2-7
v_call: TRBV5-1
cdr3_aa: CASTWGDRGLSYEQYF
cdr3_nt: TGCGCCAGCACCTGGGGGGACAGGGGGCTCTCCTACGAGCAGTACTTC

d_call: NA
clone_size: NA
j_call: TRBJ2-4
v_call: TRBV19
cdr3_aa: CASSMAPIAKNIQYF
cdr3_nt: TGTGCCAGTAGTATGGCCCCAATAGCCAAAAACATTCAGTACTTC

d_call: NA
clone_size: NA
j_call: TRBJ2-1
v_call: TRBV29-1
cdr3_aa: CSGGRYNEQFF
cdr3_nt: TGCAGCGGGGGGCGTTACAATGAGCAGTTCTTC